The 3 T cell receptor beta chains below were found in one sample sequenced in a study of T cells in tuberculosis. Method: immunoSEQ multiplex PCR; TCRdb's copy keeps in-frame clones and lacks some. Among roughly 35,000 clones listed, around 92% were seen once. The sequenced sample was PBMCs. The receptor set was obtained from a donor aged 10-29 years with latent tuberculosis or without tuberculosis infection. Some clones in this sample may be carry-over from other donors' samples.

This chain joins TRBV5-1 and TRBJ1-1; a weak D match, TRBD1 (5 bases). Germline V gives CDR1 SGHRS, CDR2 YFSETQ. V lost 0 bases and J 1 base, leaving 10 bases between the germline ends. The CDR3 spans 15 residues. CDR3 sequence: CASSLVGTPNTEAFF. In DNA form, the CDR3 reads TGCGCCAGCAGCTTGGTGGGGACTCCGAACACTGAAGCTTTCTTT.

This clone was seen only a few times. The CDR3 coding sequence is TGTGCCAGCAAAGCGGGGGCCACAGATACGCAGTATTTT. It specifies CASKAGATDTQYF. The genes are TRBV2 and TRBJ2-3; 8 bases map to TRBD2. Trimming cost V 7 bases and J 2 bases; bases outside gene matches: 2. This CDR3 comprises 13 residues. Germline CDR1 and CDR2: SNHLY and FYNNEI.

The chain is built from TRBV10-3 and TRBJ2-7; 9 bases are a match to TRBD1. The CDR3 runs to 13 residues. Germline V CDR1 and CDR2: ENHRY, SYGVKD. V gave up 6 bases and J gave up 3 bases; unmatched junction bases: 3. The CDR3 DNA is TGTGCCATCAGCCGGGACAGGGTCTACGAGCAGTACTTC. Translated: CAISRDRVYEQYF.